One sample yielded the 3 T cell receptor beta chains listed below, sequenced in a study of T-cell memory formation after mild COVID-19. TCRdb processed the 5' RACE reads anew with MiXCR; each CDR3 protein has one entry. Of 550,000 to 600,000 distinct CDR3 sequences in the sample, about 18% were seen once. What was sequenced was PBMCs or a T cell subset sorted from them (not recorded which). Receptor source: an adult woman who had mild COVID-19 (a few samples of this study predate the infection). Cell type and time point are not known.

This clonotype was recorded at least ten times. V and J are TRBV29-1 and TRBJ2-1; no firm D call. Per germline, CDR1 SQVTM and CDR2 ANQGSEA. The CDR3 spans 13 residues. V was pared by 4 bases and J by 3 bases, with 10 bases between. The CDR3 sequence is CSVVSILYNEQFF. The CDR3 region has the DNA TGCAGCGTTGTTAGCATTCTCTACAATGAGCAGTTCTTC.

The V and J genes are TRBV5-1 and TRBJ2-5, with D hard to call. This CDR3 spans 16 amino acids. Trimming pared 2 bases from V and 5 bases from J, leaving 19 bases between. Per the germline V gene, CDR1 is SGHRS and CDR2 is YFSETQ. The CDR3 here is CASSFDPESPAETQYF. Here the CDR3 DNA reads TGCGCCAGCAGCTTCGATCCAGAGTCACCGGCGGAGACCCAGTACTTC.

This clonotype was counted only a few times. The chain links TRBV3-1 to TRBJ2-7; 7 bases are a match to TRBD1. Trimming removed 5 bases from V and 2 bases from J; junction bases left unmatched: 6. This CDR3 region has 14 residues. CDR1 is LGHDT and CDR2 is YNNKEL in the germline V gene (reference sequence). The CDR3 loop reads CASSFRDRPYEQYF. In DNA, the CDR3 is TGTGCCAGCAGCTTCCGGGACAGACCCTACGAGCAGTACTTC.